The 10 T cell receptor beta chains below all came from one sample that was sequenced in a study of blood T cell repertoires in COVID-19. Using immunoSEQ multiplex PCR, the repertoire was profiled, and TCRdb retains in-frame clones only, with some absent. The sample has around 450,000 clones, around 90% seen once. The sample consisted of PBMCs or T cells enriched from blood (not recorded which). These receptors all come from a man between 18 and 29 years old who had recovered from COVID-19.

The CDR3 DNA is TGTGCCAGCAGCTTCTGGACGGACTTCTCTGGAAACACCATATATTTT. Translated: CASSFWTDFSGNTIYF. The J gene is TRBJ1-3, the V gene TRBV5-6; no clear D. Deletions cut 2 bases from V and 0 bases from J, with 12 bases between. Germline loops: CDR1 SGHDT, CDR2 YYEEEE. This CDR3 is built from 16 residues.

The V call is TRBV30, the J call TRBJ1-6; TRBD1 is a possible D gene (6 bases). The CDR3 is 16 amino acids. V dropped 3 bases and J dropped 9 bases, with 21 bases sitting between them. Germline lookup yields CDR1 GTSNPN and CDR2 SVGIG (reference sequence). The CDR3 spells CAWSQGGGRFGSPLHF. Here the CDR3 DNA reads TGTGCCTGGAGCCAAGGGGGGGGGCGGTTTGGTTCACCCCTCCACTTT.

CDR3 sequence reads: CASSLATDTDTQYF. DNA of the CDR3: TGTGCCAGCAGCTTAGCTACTGACACAGATACGCAGTATTTT. V usage is TRBV7-9 and J usage is TRBJ2-3; D remains unclear. Trimming cost V 0 bases and J 2 bases, with 6 bases left between them. Germline CDR1 SEHNR, CDR2 FQNEAQ (reference sequence). The CDR3 is 14 amino acids.

The V and J genes are TRBV3-1 (or the pseudogene TRBV3-2) and TRBJ1-1, with 7 bases aligning to TRBD1. This CDR3 is built from 14 residues. The germline gives CDR1 LGHDT, CDR2 YNNKEL (reference sequence). V dropped 4 bases and J dropped 11; count of bases not matched to a gene: 13. The CDR3 coding sequence is TGTGCCAGCAGCCGAACAACGGACAGGCCTGGGGCTTTCTTT. Protein: CASSRTTDRPGAFF.

V and J are TRBV9 and TRBJ1-2; no definite D call. This CDR3 comprises 13 residues. Trimming stripped 0 bases from V and 2 bases from J, with 5 bases between. Germline lookup yields CDR1 SGDLS and CDR2 YYNGEE. This CDR3 is CASSVDLNYGYTF. In nucleotides, the CDR3 is TGTGCCAGCAGCGTAGACCTAAACTATGGCTACACCTTC.

The CDR3 spells CASARREDAPLHF. CDR3 nucleotide sequence: TGTGCCAGCGCCAGGAGGGAGGACGCACCCCTCCACTTT. V gene TRBV6-5 combines with J gene TRBJ1-6; D is unresolved. CDR1 and CDR2 (germline): MNHEY, SVGAGI. The V and J ends lost 8 bases and 11 bases respectively, with 16 bases between them. The CDR3 contains 13 residues.

The CDR3 sequence: CASSKGNIGTGGGYTF. The CDR3 DNA reads TGTGCCAGCAGCAAAGGGAACATCGGGACAGGGGGTGGCTACACCTTC. The chain recombines TRBV21-1 with TRBJ1-2; the table's D call of TRBD1 was not tested on the DNA. TRBV21-1 is a pseudogene locus. CDR3 length: 16 residues.

The V call is TRBV10-3, the J call TRBJ2-7, with 10 bases matching TRBD1. There are 14 residues in the CDR3. The trim removed 3 bases at V and 2 bases at J, leaving 1 base unmatched. Germline loops: CDR1 ENHRY, CDR2 SYGVKD. CDR3: CAISEGTGAYEQYF. In DNA form, the CDR3 reads TGTGCCATCAGTGAAGGGACAGGGGCCTACGAGCAGTACTTC.

This sequence joins TRBV10-1 and TRBJ1-1; D not resolved. The CDR3 consists of 13 residues. The germline V gene encodes CDR1 WNHNN and CDR2 SYGVQD (reference sequence). Trimming removed 3 bases at V and 1 base at J, with 6 bases between. The CDR3 loop is CASSEEPNTEAFF. CDR3 in DNA: TGCGCCAGCAGTGAAGAGCCGAACACTGAAGCTTTCTTT.

This clone was counted a single time. V is TRBV30 and J is TRBJ1-4, with D possibly TRBD1 on 6 matching bases. This CDR3 is built from 12 residues. The V and J ends lost 8 bases and 5 bases respectively, with 12 bases between them. The germline gives CDR1 GTSNPN, CDR2 SVGIG (reference sequence). For the CDR3, the DNA is TGTGCCGGGTCGGACAGAAATGAAAAACTGTTTTTT. Protein: CAGSDRNEKLFF. Drawing the rest from reference TRBV30 and TRBJ1-4, the complete variable domain is SQTIHQWPATLVQPVGSPLSLECTVEGTSNPNLYWYRQAAGRGLQLLFYSVGIGQISSEVPQNLSASRPQDRQFILSSKKLLLSDSGFYLCAGSDRNEKLFFGSGTQLSVL.